These 15 T cell receptor beta chains came from one sample sequenced in a study of cytomegalovirus exposure and HLA in healthy donors. Assay used: immunoSEQ multiplex PCR; TCRdb lists only in-frame clones, some missing. The sample shows tens of thousands of clones, over 85% of them seen only once. Input material: PBMCs. These receptors were taken from a man younger than 30 in good health and CMV-seropositive.

The V call is TRBV19, the J call TRBJ1-2; 10 bases agree with TRBD1. CDR3 length: 13 amino acids. Germline CDR1 and CDR2: LNHDA and SQIVND (reference sequence). J lost 3 bases, V lost 5 bases, and 0 bases had no gene match. The CDR3 loop is CASSGQGDYGYTF. CDR3 in DNA: TGTGCCAGTAGTGGACAGGGGGACTATGGCTACACCTTC. The complete variable domain, with remaining parts taken from reference TRBV19 and TRBJ1-2, reads DGGITQSPKYLFRKEGQNVTLSCEQNLNHDAMYWYRQDPGQGLRLIYYSQIVNDFQKGDIAEGYSVSREKKESFPLTVTSAQKNPTAFYLCASSGQGDYGYTFGSGTRLTVV.

J is TRBJ2-1 and V is TRBV6-5; TRBD2 agrees at 12 bases. The CDR3 spans 14 residues. The V gene's germline CDR1 is MNHEY and CDR2 SVGAGI. V was pared by 6 bases and J by 5 bases, with 2 bases of the junction left unmatched. The chain's CDR3 is CASRTSGGNNEQFF. CDR3 in DNA: TGTGCCAGCAGGACTAGCGGGGGAAACAATGAGCAGTTCTTC.

This clone was counted a few times. The chain carries TRBV10-3 and TRBJ1-2, with no clear D. V was shortened by 0 bases and J by 3 bases, with 5 bases between the two germline ends. CDR1 ENHRY and CDR2 SYGVKD come from the germline V gene. The CDR3 contains 13 residues. The CDR3 protein is CAISESSDYGYTF. CDR3 nucleotide sequence: TGTGCCATCAGTGAGTCCAGCGACTATGGCTACACCTTC.

This chain uses TRBV19 with TRBJ2-3; D uncertain. The CDR3 runs to 14 residues. Trimming cost V 4 bases and J 0 bases, with 8 bases left between them. From germline, CDR1 is LNHDA and CDR2 SQIVND (reference sequence). The CDR3 nucleotides read TGTGCCAGTAGTAGCGGCTTTAGCACAGATACGCAGTATTTT. The encoded protein is CASSSGFSTDTQYF.

This clone was observed a single time. This rearrangement joins TRBV4-1 to TRBJ2-1, with TRBD2 identical over 10 bases. The germline gives CDR1 MGHRA, CDR2 YSYEKL. CDR3 size: 15 residues. V trimming: 0 bases; J trimming: 9 bases; junction bases outside the gene matches: 5. CDR3 nucleotide sequence: TGCGCCAGCAGCCAAGAAGCGGGAGGGGGGCGTGAGCAGTTCTTC. This codes for CASSQEAGGGREQFF.

The CDR3 is CARNYIYQDRKGNQPQHF. The CDR3 nucleotides read TGTGCCAGGAACTACATTTACCAGGACAGAAAGGGCAATCAGCCCCAGCATTTT. The rearrangement joins TRBV6-4 to TRBJ1-5; perhaps TRBD1 as D (6 bases). Trimming removed 9 bases from V and 2 bases from J, with 26 bases in between. CDR3 length equals 18 residues. Germline lookup yields CDR1 MRHNA and CDR2 SNTAGT.

J is TRBJ1-5 and V is TRBV2; D gene uncertain. Trimming pared 2 bases from V and 0 bases from J, leaving 5 bases between. Germline V gives CDR1 SNHLY, CDR2 FYNNEI. CDR3 size: 14 residues. CDR3 protein: CASSEYISNQPQHF. Written as DNA, the CDR3 is TGTGCCAGCAGTGAATACATTAGCAATCAGCCCCAGCATTTT.

The chain is built from TRBV10-3 and TRBJ1-2; 12 bases fit TRBD1. CDR3 length: 18 residues. The germline CDR1 and CDR2 sequences are ENHRY and SYGVKD. The ends lost 2 bases at V and 2 bases at J; junction bases unmatched: 9. The CDR3 loop reads CAISEPTGTGGINYGYTF. The CDR3, as DNA: TGTGCCATCAGTGAGCCGACCGGGACAGGGGGCATCAACTATGGCTACACCTTC.

V usage is TRBV28 and J usage is TRBJ2-3; the D gene is possibly TRBD1 (7 bases). The V end lost 5 bases, the J end lost 8 bases, and 14 bases lay between the germline ends. Germline CDR1 reads MDHEN; CDR2 reads SYDVKM. CDR3 length: 13 amino acids. The CDR3 bases are TGTGCCAGCAGTGGAAGGGGGCGGGGTACGCAGTATTTT. Translation: CASSGRGRGTQYF. Using reference TRBV28 and TRBJ2-3 for the parts outside the CDR3, the full variable domain is DVKVTQSSRYLVKRTGEKVFLECVQDMDHENMFWYRQDPGLGLRLIYFSYDVKMKEKGDIPEGYSVSREKKERFSLILESASTNQTSMYLCASSGRGRGTQYFGPGTRLTVL.

The CDR3 reads CASSLVGQGSWGYTF. Written as DNA, the CDR3 is TGCGCCAGCAGCTTGGTAGGGCAGGGAAGCTGGGGCTACACCTTC. The gene calls are TRBV5-1 and TRBJ1-2; D is possibly TRBD1 (5 bases). CDR3 length equals 15 residues. Looked up from germline, CDR1 is SGHRS and CDR2 is YFSETQ. Trimming cost V 0 bases and J 8 bases, with 17 bases left between them.

The gene calls are TRBV19 and TRBJ1-1; D is undetermined. CDR3 length: 13 residues. V was shortened by 1 base and J by 4 bases, with 7 bases between the two germline ends. Germline V gene data show CDR1 as LNHDA and CDR2 as SQIVND (reference sequence). The CDR3, as DNA: TGTGCCAGTAGTATAGGACCGGGCACTGAAGCTTTCTTT. Translating it yields CASSIGPGTEAFF.

V gene TRBV4-1 combines with J gene TRBJ2-7; D not resolved. This CDR3 contains 14 residues. Looked up from germline, CDR1 is MGHRA and CDR2 is YSYEKL. V shed 4 bases and J shed 2 bases, with 12 bases lying between them. The CDR3 loop is CASSLSVLTYEQYF. In DNA form, the CDR3 reads TGCGCCAGCAGCCTAAGCGTTTTAACCTACGAGCAGTACTTC.

The rearrangement joins TRBV5-1 to TRBJ2-1; D uncertain. The V end was cut by 1 base, the J end by 0 bases, with 14 bases between. CDR1 and CDR2 from the germline V gene are SGHRS and YFSETQ. This CDR3 comprises 17 residues. This chain's CDR3 is CASSLSYRTNSYNEQFF. Here the CDR3 DNA reads TGCGCCAGCAGCTTGAGTTATAGAACCAACTCCTACAATGAGCAGTTCTTC.

This clone occurred a few times. The chain employs TRBV6-5 and TRBJ2-7, with D maybe TRBD1 (5 bases). The V gene's germline CDR1 is MNHEY and CDR2 SVGAGI. This CDR3 region has 13 residues. This CDR3 reads CANISPGISGQYF. The CDR3 nucleotides are TGTGCAAATATATCACCAGGGATTAGTGGGCAGTACTTC.

J is TRBJ2-1 and V is TRBV9; the D gene is possibly TRBD1 (6 bases). CDR3 length equals 14 residues. Trimming stripped 0 bases from V and 8 bases from J, with 12 bases between. Germline CDR1 is SGDLS and CDR2 is YYNGEE. CDR3 nucleotides: TGTGCCAGCAGCGTAGGCCTAGGGGGACATGAGCAGTTCTTC. Amino acids: CASSVGLGGHEQFF.